This T cell receptor (beta chain) was captured in a study of blood T cell repertoires in COVID-19. Germline-derived CDR1 and CDR2 are MNHNS and SASEGT. V was pared by 3 bases and J by 5 bases, with 13 bases between. The CDR3 runs to 14 residues. Only in-frame clones appear in the TCRdb table, and some are missing; sequencing was by immunoSEQ multiplex PCR. The sample yields about 190,000 clones, approximately 91% seen once. The TCR originated in a man between 40 and 49 years old with acute or convalescent COVID-19. The V and J genes are TRBV6-1 and TRBJ1-1; the D gene is possibly TRBD1 (6 bases). Source material: peripheral blood. In DNA, the CDR3 is TGTGCCAGCAGTGAGACAGGTTTTAGGACTGAAGCTTTCTTT. This codes for CASSETGFRTEAFF.